The rows below give T cell receptor beta chains drawn from one sample of a study of metastatic and nonmetastatic thyroid tumors. TCRdb re-clonotyped the PCR reads via MiXCR. The sample records about 35,000 clones, 33% being singletons. The source material was tumor tissue. The receptors stem from a female donor with papillary thyroid cancer or a benign thyroid nodule (not recorded which). Some clones in this sample may be carry-over from other donors' samples. Each CDR3 is given with its conserved first and last residue. A D gene is named only where the DNA matches it firmly. Clone size is given for some rows only: seen once, a few or many times, or a class if the clone is expanded.

TGTGCCAGCAGCTCGGGACAGGGGAGATCACCCCTCCACTTT,CASSSGQGRSPLHF,TRBJ1-6,TRBV5-5,-,TRBD1
TGTGCCAGCAAAGAAACAGGGGGCACTGAAGCTTTCTTT,CASKETGGTEAFF,TRBJ1-1,TRBV28,few,TRBD1
TGTGCCAGCAGCCGGGACTCGAACACCGGGGAGCTGTTTTTT,CASSRDSNTGELFF,TRBJ2-2,TRBV11-3,-,-
TGTGCCAGCAGGCCCGGGAACACTGAAGCTTTCTTT,CASRPGNTEAFF,TRBJ1-1,TRBV11-2,-,-
TGTGCCAGCAGTGAAGCTTTAGCGCAACGCGGTGAGCAGTTCTTC,CASSEALAQRGEQFF,TRBJ2-1,TRBV6-1,-,-
TGTGCTAGTGGTTCGGCCAACGAGCGGGATTCACCCCTCCACTTT,CASGSANERDSPLHF,TRBJ1-6,TRBV12-5,few,-
TGCGCCAGCAGCCAAGGCTTAGGGTCCAATGAGCAGTTCTTC,CASSQGLGSNEQFF,TRBJ2-1,TRBV4-1,-,-
TGCGCCAGCAGCTTGGGAAGAGGAGCTTACAATGAGCAGTTCTTC,CASSLGRGAYNEQFF,TRBJ2-1,TRBV5-1,-,-
TGTGCCAGCAGCACGACAGGTTATCCCTACAATGAGCAGTTCTTC,CASSTTGYPYNEQFF,TRBJ2-1,TRBV9,few,-
TGTGCCAGCAGTAGGTCGGGGGGGGTCGGCACTGAAGCTTTCTTT,CASSRSGGVGTEAFF,TRBJ1-1,TRBV2,-,-
TGTGCCAGCAGCCGCCTACTAGGTAGGACCGTCAATGAGCAGTTCTTC,CASSRLLGRTVNEQFF,TRBJ2-1,TRBV12-3/TRBV12-4,many,-
TGTGCCAGCAGTGCAGACCCCAGGGGAGGGGTGAGCAATGAGCAGTTCTTC,CASSADPRGGVSNEQFF,TRBJ2-1,TRBV28,few,-
TGTGCCAGCAGCACATACCTCACCGAGGGGTCTAATGAAAAACTGTTTTTT,CASSTYLTEGSNEKLFF,TRBJ1-4,TRBV7-9,-,-
TGCGCCAGCAGCTCCGGACAGGGTGGGGAGCAGTACTTC,CASSSGQGGEQYF,TRBJ2-7,TRBV5-1,-,TRBD1
TGTGCCAGCCACTACAGGGAATATTCACCCCTCCACTTT,CASHYREYSPLHF,TRBJ1-6,TRBV6-1,-,-
TGCGCCAGCAGCCAGGGAGGCCGGGGCACCGGGGAGCTGTTTTTT,CASSQGGRGTGELFF,TRBJ2-2,TRBV5-1,few,-
TGCGCCAGCAGCCAAAGGGTGGGATGGCCAAGGGATAAGCCTGGAAACACCATATATTTT,CASSQRVGWPRDKPGNTIYF,TRBJ1-3,TRBV4-1,-,-
TGTGCCACCAGTGATAGCACAGCGAGTTACGAGCAGTACTTC,CATSDSTASYEQYF,TRBJ2-7,TRBV24-1,few,-
TGTGCCAGCAGTTTAGCGTTCCTTTCCACGCAGTATTTT,CASSLAFLSTQYF,TRBJ2-3,TRBV12-3/TRBV12-4,many,-
TGTGCCAGCAGGGGTCGTTGGGACACCGGGGAGCTGTTTTTT,CASRGRWDTGELFF,TRBJ2-2,TRBV6-2/TRBV6-3,-,-
TGCGCCAGCAGCTTGGAGGAGGGGGCCCCTGGCTACACCTTC,CASSLEEGAPGYTF,TRBJ1-2,TRBV5-1,-,TRBD1
TGCAGTGCTTACGGGGACTCCCGGAGGTACAATGAGCAGTTCTTC,CSAYGDSRRYNEQFF,TRBJ2-1,TRBV20-1,-,-
TGTGCCAGCAGCCTTCGGAACACCGGGGAGCTGTTTTTT,CASSLRNTGELFF,TRBJ2-2,TRBV7-2,few,-
TGTGCCAGCAGCTCGTCCGGCGGCCGCACTGAAGCTTTCTTT,CASSSSGGRTEAFF,TRBJ1-1,TRBV12-3/TRBV12-4,-,-
TGTGCCAGCGGTAGGGGAACCGGGGAGCTGTTTTTT,CASGRGTGELFF,TRBJ2-2,TRBV6-1,few,-
TGTGCCAGCTCACCACCTGGACAGGGGTACGAGCAGTACTTC,CASSPPGQGYEQYF,TRBJ2-7,TRBV11-3,-,TRBD1
TGTGCCAGCAGGGGCGGGACAGTTAACAATGAGCAGTTCTTC,CASRGGTVNNEQFF,TRBJ2-1,TRBV6-1,few,-
TGTGCCAGCAGCGGGACTCGGGACAGAAGTATGAACGAGCAGTACTTC,CASSGTRDRSMNEQYF,TRBJ2-7,TRBV2,few,-
TGTGCCTGGAGTATTGAGTTGGGACAGCCCCTCTCTGGAAACACCATATATTTT,CAWSIELGQPLSGNTIYF,TRBJ1-3,TRBV30,once,TRBD1
TGTGCCGGCTCACCCCCGGGTGGGGGAGCAAACACTGAAGCTTTCTTT,CAGSPPGGGANTEAFF,TRBJ1-1,TRBV18,-,-
TGTGCCAGCAGTTACTCGGGGACGGCTAATTCACCCCTCCACTTT,CASSYSGTANSPLHF,TRBJ1-6,TRBV6-5,few,-
TGTGCCAGCATCCAGCCTTCAACTAGCGGGGGGCCCACAGATACGCAGTATTTT,CASIQPSTSGGPTDTQYF,TRBJ2-3,TRBV6-1,few,TRBD2
TGTGCCAGCAGTTTCCCTGGACTAGCGGCTCAGTTCTTC,CASSFPGLAAQFF,TRBJ2-1,TRBV28,few,TRBD2